The clone carrying this T cell receptor beta chain was seen a single time. The ends were cut back, 1 base at V and 0 bases at J, with 8 bases in the middle. The CDR3 has 15 amino acids. The germline V gene encodes CDR1 SGHRS and CDR2 YFSETQ. Patients were excluded because of uncontrolled infection, other autoimmune disease, pregnancy or lactation. Fresh 10 ml peripheral blood yielded PBMCs. Regions amplified from RNA transcripts were the TCR beta CDR3 regions. During a first-round RT-PCR of the TCR CDR3, the HTBI primer set was used. MiXCR was run by TCRdb on the multiplex PCR reads, yielding one entry per CDR3 protein. This repertoire shows about 640,000 distinct CDR3 sequences, around 21% found once; its top ten account for approximately 30%. The source of the sample is a study of T cells in Graves' hyperthyroidism and ophthalmopathy. Study at large: Any treatment followed the collection of peripheral blood at initial diagnosis.

This rearrangement joins TRBV5-1 to TRBJ1-3, with D uncertain. The origin of this receptor is a man aged 25-45 years with Graves' ophthalmopathy. Sequencing was carried out using blood. In nucleotides, the CDR3 is TGCGCCAGCAGCTTGTTTACGGACTCTGGAAACACCATATATTTT. It translates to CASSLFTDSGNTIYF.